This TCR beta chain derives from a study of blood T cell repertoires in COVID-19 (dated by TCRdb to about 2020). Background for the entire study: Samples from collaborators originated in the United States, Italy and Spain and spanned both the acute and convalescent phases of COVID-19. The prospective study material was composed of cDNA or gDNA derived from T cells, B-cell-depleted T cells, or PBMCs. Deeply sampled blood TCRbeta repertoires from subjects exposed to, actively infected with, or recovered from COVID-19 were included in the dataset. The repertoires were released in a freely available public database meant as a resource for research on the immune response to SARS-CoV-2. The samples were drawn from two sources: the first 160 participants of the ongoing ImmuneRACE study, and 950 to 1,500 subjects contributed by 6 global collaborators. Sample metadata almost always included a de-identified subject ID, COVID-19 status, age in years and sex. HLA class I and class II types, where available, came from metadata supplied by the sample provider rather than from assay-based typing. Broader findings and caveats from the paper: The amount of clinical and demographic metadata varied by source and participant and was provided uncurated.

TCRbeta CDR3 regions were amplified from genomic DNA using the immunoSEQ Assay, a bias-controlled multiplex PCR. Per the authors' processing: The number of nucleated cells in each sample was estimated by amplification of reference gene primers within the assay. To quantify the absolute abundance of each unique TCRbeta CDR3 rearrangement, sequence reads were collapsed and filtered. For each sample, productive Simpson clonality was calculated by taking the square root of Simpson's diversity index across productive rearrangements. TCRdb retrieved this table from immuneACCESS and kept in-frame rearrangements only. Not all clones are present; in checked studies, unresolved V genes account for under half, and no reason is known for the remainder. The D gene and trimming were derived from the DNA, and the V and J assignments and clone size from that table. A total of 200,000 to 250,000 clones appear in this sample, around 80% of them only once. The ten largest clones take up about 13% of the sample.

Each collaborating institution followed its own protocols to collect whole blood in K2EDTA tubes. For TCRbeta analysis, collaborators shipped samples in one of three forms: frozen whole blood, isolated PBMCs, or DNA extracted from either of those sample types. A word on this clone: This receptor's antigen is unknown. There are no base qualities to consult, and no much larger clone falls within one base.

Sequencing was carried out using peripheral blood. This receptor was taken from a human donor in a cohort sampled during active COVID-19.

The CDR3 region: CASSFGGGAADTQYF. The nucleotide sequence reads TGCGCCAGCAGCTTCGGCGGGGGGGCGGCAGATACGCAGTATTTT. This sequence uses TRBV5-1 and TRBJ2-3, and 9 junctional nucleotides match TRBD2. At the junction V is shortened by 2 bases and J by 4 bases; bases outside the gene matches: 5. CDR1 and CDR2 (SGHRS, YFSETQ) derive from the germline V gene. The CDR3 contains 15 residues, cysteine and phenylalanine counted. CDR3 DNA is the only sequence kept; it has 45 bases, read in frame from the first base.